The subject of this entry is one TCR beta chain. Its antigen specificity is not known. The record has no base qualities; no much larger clone is one base away. Reading the germline V gene gives CDR1 LGHNA and CDR2 YSLEER. Its CDR3 holds 18 amino acids, cysteine through phenylalanine. The retained sequence is limited to the CDR3, 54 bases, with the frame set at the first base. The junction carries 26 bases between V and J, which are trimmed by 5 bases and 9 bases respectively. The meaning of the sample's time point label: baseline before first vaccination. The treatment or condition label, read with the paper, signifies: meningococcal conjugate vaccine given as trial control. Samples from vaccinated people were obtained from the UK trials COV001 and COV002, which included a single-blind randomized controlled phase 2/3 trial of AZD1222 (ChAdOx1 nCoV-19) in healthy adults. For TCRbeta chain sequencing, PBMC samples from trial participants were taken at day 0 and at day 28 after the second dose.

The CDR3 regions of human TCRbeta chains were analyzed by immunosequencing. In the paper's pipeline: Repertoire TCRs were matched against a reference library of SARS-CoV-2-specific TCRs generated with the MIRA antigen-specificity platform. Breadth meant the fraction of unique TCRs that were SARS-CoV-2-associated, whereas depth meant the fraction of total T cells that were SARS-CoV-2-associated. Using the MIRA data, each spike-specific TCR was mapped to the spike region that the TCR reacts to and placed in a CD4 or CD8 class. Log10-transformed breadth and depth values were compared by one-way ANOVA with Sidak's multiple comparisons tests. TCRdb limited this immuneACCESS table to in-frame rearrangements with V and J called. A share of clones is missing; checked studies link under half to unresolved V genes, and the rest is unexplained. Clone size and the V and J calls come from that table; the DNA yielded D and trimming. Counted in this sample were some 120,000 clones; approximately 85% of them appeared once. About 4% of the sample belongs to the ten largest clones.

This record belongs to a study of T cell responses to AZD1222 COVID-19 vaccine listed by TCRdb under 2021. At the level of the whole study: TCR sequencing was performed for fewer than 250 trial participants, of whom about 210 were given two doses of AZD1222 and approximately 25 were given two doses of MenACWY control vaccine. Trial participants were enrolled into age subgroups of 18-55, 56-69 and 70-plus years, which contained 148, 28 and 57 TCR-sequenced participants, respectively.

The research as a whole found: The 56-69-year group was small, and its depth increase did not reach significance, likely because of low power. Participants were mostly white British, with more females than males. The authors suggested clonal diversity may have been underestimated. CD4 TCRs associated with the vaccine covered the entire spike protein, and the dominant responses were in regions 160-218 and 743-854. Reportedly, close to half of the unique spike-specific TCRs recognized epitopes lying outside the regions that are mutated in the B.1.351 and B.1.1.7 variants. A significant rise in spike-specific TCR breadth and depth was observed after two AZD1222 doses relative to day 0 and relative to MenACWY recipients. Because no samples from the day 14 peak response were available, repertoires could be characterized only after the peak T cell response. Conclusions about previously exposed vaccinees are limited because only five to seven AZD1222 recipients were SARS-CoV-2 seropositive at baseline.

The chain is encoded by TRBV4-3 joined to TRBJ1-6; TRBD1 is perhaps the D gene, given 5 matching bases. Sequenced here: peripheral blood, sampled on day 0 of MenACWY control vaccination. The receptor comes from an adult in good health. The DNA sequence is TGCGCCAGCAGCGACGTAAAACGGGACGCAGGAGGGAGTTCACCCCTCCACTTT. Its translation is CASSDVKRDAGGSSPLHF.